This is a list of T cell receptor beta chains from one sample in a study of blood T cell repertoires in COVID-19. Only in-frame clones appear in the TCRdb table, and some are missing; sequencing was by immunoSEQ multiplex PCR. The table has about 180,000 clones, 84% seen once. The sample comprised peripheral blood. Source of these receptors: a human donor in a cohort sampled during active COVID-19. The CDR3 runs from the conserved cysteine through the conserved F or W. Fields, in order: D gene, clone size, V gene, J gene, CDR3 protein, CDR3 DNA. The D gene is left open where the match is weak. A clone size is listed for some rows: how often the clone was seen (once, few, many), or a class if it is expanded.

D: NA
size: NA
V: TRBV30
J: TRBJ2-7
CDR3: CAWTGGGGYEQYF
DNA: TGTGCCTGGACGGGGGGCGGGGGCTACGAGCAGTACTTC

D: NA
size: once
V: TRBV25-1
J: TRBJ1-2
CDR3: CASSQQGHWGYGYTF
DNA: TGTGCCAGCAGTCAACAGGGACATTGGGGCTATGGCTACACCTTC

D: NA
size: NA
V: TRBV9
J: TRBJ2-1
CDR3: CASSVAGTPYNEQFF
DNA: TGTGCCAGCAGCGTAGCAGGTACCCCCTACAATGAGCAGTTCTTC

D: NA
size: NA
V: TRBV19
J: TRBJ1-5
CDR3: CASTLGPFGQPQHF
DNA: TGTGCCAGTACCCTGGGGCCTTTCGGGCAGCCCCAGCATTTT

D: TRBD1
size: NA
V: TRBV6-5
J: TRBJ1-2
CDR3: CASSLGQGHGYTF
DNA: TGTGCCAGCAGTTTGGGACAGGGCCATGGCTACACCTTC

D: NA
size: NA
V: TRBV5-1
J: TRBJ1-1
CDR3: CASSYTGKGKAFF
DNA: TGCGCCAGCAGTTATACAGGGAAGGGAAAAGCTTTCTTT

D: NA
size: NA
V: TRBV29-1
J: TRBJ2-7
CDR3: CSVEEGHEQYF
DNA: TGCAGCGTTGAGGAGGGTCACGAGCAGTACTTC

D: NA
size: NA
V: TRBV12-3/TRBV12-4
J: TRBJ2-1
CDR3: CASSLIELGEQFF
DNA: TGTGCCAGCAGTTTAATTGAGCTTGGTGAGCAGTTCTTC

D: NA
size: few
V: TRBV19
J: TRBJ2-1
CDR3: CASSNEEADSPDEQFF
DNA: TGTGCCAGTAGTAACGAAGAAGCCGACAGCCCCGATGAGCAGTTCTTC

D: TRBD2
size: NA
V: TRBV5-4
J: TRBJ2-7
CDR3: CASSQATGGGSILPQYF
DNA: TGTGCCAGCAGCCAAGCCACTGGCGGGGGGAGTATCCTTCCGCAGTACTTC

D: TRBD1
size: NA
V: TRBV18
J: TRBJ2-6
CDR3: CASSPRTGRSGANVLTF
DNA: TGTGCCAGCTCACCGAGGACAGGGCGCTCTGGGGCCAACGTCCTGACTTTC

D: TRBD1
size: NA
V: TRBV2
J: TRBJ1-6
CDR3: CANGQGINSPLHF
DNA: TGTGCCAATGGACAGGGGATCAATTCACCCCTCCACTTT

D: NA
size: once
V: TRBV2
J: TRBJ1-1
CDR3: CVTGPSPNTEAFF
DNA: TGTGTCACCGGTCCATCTCCGAACACTGAAGCTTTCTTT

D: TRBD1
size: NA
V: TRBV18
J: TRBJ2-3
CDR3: CASSLGRTGTTDTQYF
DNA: TGTGCCAGCTCATTAGGCCGGACAGGGACCACAGATACGCAGTATTTT

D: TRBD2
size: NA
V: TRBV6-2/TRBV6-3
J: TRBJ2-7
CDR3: CASSSGGVGEQYF
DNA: TGTGCCAGCAGCTCCGGGGGGGTGGGCGAGCAGTACTTC

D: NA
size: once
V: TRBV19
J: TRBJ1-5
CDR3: CASSIEILSNQPQHF
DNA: TGTGCCAGTAGTATAGAAATTCTTAGCAATCAGCCCCAGCATTTT

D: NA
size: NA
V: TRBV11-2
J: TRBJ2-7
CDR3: CASSFTGLPYEQYF
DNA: TGTGCCAGCAGCTTTACGGGTCTTCCCTACGAGCAGTACTTC

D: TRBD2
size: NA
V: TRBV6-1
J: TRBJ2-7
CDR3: CASSELRGTTYEQYF
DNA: TGTGCCAGCAGTGAGCTGCGGGGGACCACCTACGAGCAGTACTTC

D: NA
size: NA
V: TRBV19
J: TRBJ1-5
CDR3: CASSIAADSNQPQHF
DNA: TGTGCCAGTAGTATAGCGGCGGATAGCAATCAGCCCCAGCATTTT

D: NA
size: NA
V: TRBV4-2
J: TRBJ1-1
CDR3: CASSQGTMNTEAFF
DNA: TGTGCCAGCAGCCAAGGTACTATGAACACTGAAGCTTTCTTT

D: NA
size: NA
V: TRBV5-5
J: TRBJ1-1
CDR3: CASSQGLYTEAFF
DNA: TGTGCCAGCAGCCAGGGCCTTTACACTGAAGCTTTCTTT

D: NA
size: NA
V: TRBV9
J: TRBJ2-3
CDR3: CASSPYTDTQYF
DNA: TGTGCCAGCAGCCCTTACACAGATACGCAGTATTTT

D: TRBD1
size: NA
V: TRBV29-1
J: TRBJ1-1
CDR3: CSVGQGSTEAFF
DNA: TGCAGCGTGGGACAGGGGAGCACTGAAGCTTTCTTT

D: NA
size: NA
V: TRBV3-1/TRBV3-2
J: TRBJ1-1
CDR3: CASSQDQEDTEAFF
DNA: TGTGCCAGCAGCCAAGATCAGGAGGACACTGAAGCTTTCTTT

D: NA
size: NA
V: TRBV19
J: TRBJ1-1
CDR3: CASSTDRELNTEAFF
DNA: TGTGCCAGTAGTACCGATAGGGAGCTTAACACTGAAGCTTTCTTT

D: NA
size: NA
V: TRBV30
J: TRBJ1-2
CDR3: CASFYGGNYGYTF
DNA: TGTGCCTCCTTCTACGGGGGAAACTATGGCTACACCTTC

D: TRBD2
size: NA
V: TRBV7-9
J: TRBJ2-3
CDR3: CASSLEGLAGYLDTQYF
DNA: TGTGCCAGCAGCTTAGAGGGACTAGCGGGGTATCTAGATACGCAGTATTTT

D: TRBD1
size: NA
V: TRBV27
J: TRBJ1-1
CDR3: CASSSSRGQVITEAFF
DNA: TGTGCCAGCAGTTCTTCCAGGGGACAGGTAATCACTGAAGCTTTCTTT

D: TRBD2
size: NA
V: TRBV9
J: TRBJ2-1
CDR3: CASSASGTISYNEQFF
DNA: TGTGCCAGCAGCGCATCCGGGACTATCTCCTACAATGAGCAGTTCTTC

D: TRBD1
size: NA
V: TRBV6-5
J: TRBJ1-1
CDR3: CASLGQGSTEAFF
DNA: TGTGCCAGCCTAGGACAGGGGAGCACTGAAGCTTTCTTT

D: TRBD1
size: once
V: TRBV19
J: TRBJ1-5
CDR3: CASSIGNRGELYSNQPQHF
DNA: TGTGCCAGTAGTATAGGTAACAGGGGCGAATTATATAGCAATCAGCCCCAGCATTTT

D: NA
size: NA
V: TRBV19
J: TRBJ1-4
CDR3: CASSMTWTNEKLFF
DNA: TGTGCCAGTAGTATGACTTGGACTAATGAAAAACTGTTTTTT

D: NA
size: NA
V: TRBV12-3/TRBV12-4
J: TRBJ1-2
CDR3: CASSPRRGYGYTF
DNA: TGTGCCAGCAGTCCCCGCAGGGGATATGGCTACACCTTC

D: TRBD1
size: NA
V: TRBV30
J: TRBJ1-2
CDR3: CATATGPSGYTF
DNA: TGTGCCACCGCGACAGGGCCTAGTGGCTACACCTTC

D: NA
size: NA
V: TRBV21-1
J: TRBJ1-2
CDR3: CASSGGTYGYTF
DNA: TGTGCCAGCTCGGGGGGCACCTATGGCTACACCTTC